The 30 T cell receptor beta chains below were found in one sample sequenced in a study of CD8+ T cells in alopecia areata. Reverse transcription of extracted RNA yielded cDNA, which provided the sequencing template. Libraries were prepared by immunoSEQ multiplex PCR; TCRdb keeps only in-frame clonotypes and omits some of them. The sample lists 98,000 or so clones, 55% to 75% seen once, with 20% to 25% in the top ten. The sample comprised CD8+ T cells sorted from blood. The receptors stem from a human donor in good health.

V and J are TRBV30 and TRBJ1-5; D perhaps matches TRBD1 (5 bases). Trimming shortened V by 0 bases and J by 7 bases, and 16 bases separated the two germline ends. CDR3 length equals 15 residues. The germline V gene encodes CDR1 GTSNPN and CDR2 SVGIG (reference sequence). CDR3 protein: CAWSVGSGVRQPQHF. CDR3 sequence (DNA): TGTGCCTGGAGTGTGGGTTCGGGGGTTCGACAGCCCCAGCATTTT.

This clone was seen only a few times. A junction boundary mismatches the germline segment, possibly from a read error. The genes are TRBV16 and TRBJ1-3; TRBD1 might be the D (5 bases). The CDR3 contains 11 residues. Germline V lookup: CDR1 KGHSY, CDR2 FQNENV. For the CDR3, the DNA is TGTGCCAGCAGCCAAGCTGCGGGACTTGATTTT. It is translated as CASSQAAGLDF.

The chain carries TRBV7-9 and TRBJ1-2; no clear D. Germline V lookup: CDR1 SEHNR, CDR2 FQNEAQ (reference sequence). The CDR3 sequence is 13 residues long. V was pared by 1 base and J by 6 bases, with 9 bases between. The chain's CDR3 is CASSLEAGNGYTF. CDR3 bases: TGTGCCAGCAGCTTAGAGGCGGGGAATGGCTACACCTTC.

Ten or more counts support this clone. The gene calls are TRBV5-1 and TRBJ1-2; TRBD1 agrees at 7 bases. Trimming cost V 1 base and J 6 bases; bases outside gene matches: 6. CDR3 length: 14 residues. From germline, CDR1 is SGHRS and CDR2 YFSETQ. CDR3 in amino acids: CASSLPGQVDGYTF. The CDR3 bases are TGCGCCAGCAGCTTGCCAGGACAGGTAGATGGCTACACCTTC.

This clone was recorded once. The chain has TRBV5-1 and TRBJ2-7; 8 bases match TRBD1. The CDR3 runs to 15 residues. V lost 4 bases and J lost 0; bases outside the gene matches: 6. Germline lookup yields CDR1 SGHRS and CDR2 YFSETQ. CDR3 protein: CASSPWTGSSYEQYF. CDR3 bases: TGCGCCAGCAGCCCATGGACAGGGAGCTCCTACGAGCAGTACTTC.

In its sample, this clone was seen many times. This chain joins TRBV5-4 and TRBJ2-2; D gene unclear. The CDR3 sequence is 15 residues long. V dropped 0 bases and J dropped 5 bases, with 11 bases sitting between them. Germline-derived CDR1 and CDR2 are SGHNT and YYREEE (reference sequence). CDR3 DNA sequence: TGTGCCAGCAGCTTGGGAATAAGTGGAACCGGGGAGCTGTTTTTT. Its protein is CASSLGISGTGELFF.

The V gene is TRBV7-2, the J gene TRBJ2-2, with 10 bases lining up with TRBD2. Germline values: CDR1 SGHTA, CDR2 FQGNSA. V shed 3 bases, J shed 5 bases, and the junction held 3 bases outside the gene matches. CDR3 length: 15 residues. The CDR3 reads CASSFLAGVTGELFF. The CDR3 DNA is TGTGCCAGCAGCTTTCTAGCGGGGGTTACCGGGGAGCTGTTTTTT. The full variable domain, with the rest looked up from reference TRBV7-2 and TRBJ2-2, is GAGVSQSPSNKVTEKGKDVELRCDPISGHTALYWYRQSLGQGLEFLIYFQGNSAPDKSGLPSDRFSAERTGGSVSTLTIQRTQQEDSAVYLCASSFLAGVTGELFFGEGSRLTVL.

This clone was seen a few times. The V call is TRBV5-1, the J call TRBJ2-5; 8 bases line up with TRBD2. Looked up from germline, CDR1 is SGHRS and CDR2 is YFSETQ. The CDR3 length is 15 residues. The ends lost 3 bases at V and 4 bases at J; junction bases unmatched: 8. CDR3 nucleotides: TGCGCCAGCAGCTCCCGCCGGGGGGGCGGAGAGACCCAGTACTTC. Protein product: CASSSRRGGGETQYF. Full variable domain (missing parts from reference TRBV5-1 and TRBJ2-5): KAGVTQTPRYLIKTRGQQVTLSCSPISGHRSVSWYQQTPGQGLQFLFEYFSETQRNKGNFPGRFSGRQFSNSRSEMNVSTLELGDSALYLCASSSRRGGGETQYFGPGTRLLVL.

J is TRBJ1-4 and V is TRBV2; unclear D gene. CDR1 is SNHLY and CDR2 is FYNNEI in the germline V gene. The CDR3 length is 12 residues. V lost 7 bases and J 7 bases, leaving 10 bases between the germline ends. CDR3 loop: CASKDVGEKLFF. The CDR3 DNA reads as TGTGCCAGCAAGGATGTCGGTGAAAAACTGTTTTTT.

This clone was found a few times. Other DNA sequences in the sample encode the same CDR3. The chain uses TRBV4-3 and TRBJ1-1; D is unclear. Deletions cut 0 bases from V and 5 bases from J, with 7 bases between. The CDR3 is 13 residues long. Germline loops: CDR1 LGHNA, CDR2 YSLEER. CDR3 DNA: TGCGCCAGCAGCCAAGAGGCGGAAACTGAAGCTTTCTTT. This codes for CASSQEAETEAFF.

The chain combines TRBV19 with TRBJ1-1; D ambiguous. The V end was cut by 4 bases, the J end by 4 bases, with 7 bases between. CDR3 length equals 12 residues. Germline V CDR1 and CDR2: LNHDA, SQIVND (reference sequence). CDR3 nucleotide sequence: TGTGCCAGTAGTACCGCGAGCACTGAAGCTTTCTTT. This codes for CASSTASTEAFF. The full variable domain, completed using reference TRBV19 and TRBJ1-1, is DGGITQSPKYLFRKEGQNVTLSCEQNLNHDAMYWYRQDPGQGLRLIYYSQIVNDFQKGDIAEGYSVSREKKESFPLTVTSAQKNPTAFYLCASSTASTEAFFGQGTRLTVV.

This sequence joins TRBV25-1 and TRBJ1-4; 7 bases agree with TRBD1. In germline, CDR1 is MGHDK, CDR2 SYGVNS. The CDR3 totals 17 residues. V gave up 4 bases and J gave up 4 bases; unmatched junction bases: 12. The CDR3 DNA is TGTGCCAGCAGTGTCCCTGCCCCGGGACAGAGTAATGAAAAACTGTTTTTT. Translated: CASSVPAPGQSNEKLFF. The variable domain in full, with the rest retrieved from reference TRBV25-1 and TRBJ1-4, is EADIYQTPRYLVIGTGKKITLECSQTMGHDKMYWYQQDPGMELHLIHYSYGVNSTEKGDLSSESTVSRIRTEHFPLTLESARPSHTSQYLCASSVPAPGQSNEKLFFGSGTQLSVL.

The rearrangement links TRBV27 to TRBJ2-3, with 13 positions matching TRBD2. Trimming at V came to 4 bases and at J to 2 bases, leaving 3 bases not matched to a gene. Germline-derived CDR1 and CDR2 are MNHEY and SMNVEV (reference sequence). This CDR3 contains 16 residues. The CDR3 is CASSWGTSGTTDTQYF. The CDR3 region has the DNA TGTGCCAGCAGTTGGGGGACTAGCGGGACCACAGATACGCAGTATTTT.

The chain has TRBV13 and TRBJ2-3, with 7 bases identical to TRBD2. CDR1 is PRHDT and CDR2 is FYEKMQ in the germline V gene (reference sequence). The length of the CDR3 is 14 residues. V trimming: 3 bases; J trimming: 5 bases; junction bases outside the gene matches: 5. CDR3 DNA: TGTGCCAGCAGCTTTGCTAGCGGCGGAGATACGCAGTATTTT. It codes for CASSFASGGDTQYF.

The CDR3 DNA follows: TGTGCCAGCAGCGTGAAGGGACAGACCTATGGCTACACCTTC. Translating gives CASSVKGQTYGYTF. The chain links TRBV2 to TRBJ1-2; TRBD1 agrees at 7 bases. CDR1 and CDR2 (germline): SNHLY, FYNNEI. The CDR3 totals 14 residues. V shed 6 bases, J shed 4 bases, and the junction held 8 bases outside the gene matches.

The V gene is TRBV7-9, the J gene TRBJ2-7, with 14 bases lining up with TRBD2. V was clipped by 1 base and J by 5 bases; unmatched bases: 7. CDR1 and CDR2 from the germline V gene are SEHNR and FQNEAQ (reference sequence). The CDR3 length is 17 residues. For the CDR3, the DNA is TGTGCCAGCAGCTTAGGACTAGCGGGGGGGCATCGCGACGAGCAGTACTTC. Translated, it gives CASSLGLAGGHRDEQYF. The entire variable domain, with the rest obtained from reference TRBV7-9 and TRBJ2-7, is as follows: DTGVSQNPRHKITKRGQNVTFRCDPISEHNRLYWYRQTLGQGPEFLTYFQNEAQLEKSRLLSDRFSAERPKGSFSTLEIQRTEQGDSAMYLCASSLGLAGGHRDEQYFGPGTRLTVT.

The chain couples TRBV5-4 to TRBJ2-5, with no clear D. CDR1 SGHNT and CDR2 YYREEE come from the germline V gene (reference sequence). V dropped 4 bases and J dropped 2 bases, with 9 bases sitting between them. The CDR3 runs 13 residues. The CDR3 DNA reads TGTGCCAGCAGCCCGACACGTCAAGAGACCCAGTACTTC. This encodes CASSPTRQETQYF.

This clone was picked up a small number of times. This chain uses TRBV5-1 with TRBJ2-1; D might be TRBD1 (5 bases). The length of the CDR3 is 15 residues. The V and J ends lost 0 bases and 1 base respectively, with 8 bases between them. Germline CDR1 and CDR2: SGHRS and YFSETQ. CDR3 coding DNA: TGCGCCAGCAGCTTGGAGGCAGGGTCCTACAATGAGCAGTTCTTC. Its translation is CASSLEAGSYNEQFF.

The chain uses TRBV9 and TRBJ1-1, with D unresolved. V was shortened by 4 bases and J by 4 bases, with 11 bases between the two germline ends. The CDR3 has 13 residues. CDR1 and CDR2 (germline): SGDLS, YYNGEE. CDR3 in amino acids: CASSPRYSTEAFF. CDR3 bases: TGTGCCAGCAGCCCCCGCTATAGCACTGAAGCTTTCTTT.

The rearrangement links TRBV5-6 to TRBJ1-2, with a weak D call TRBD1 (6 bases). The CDR3 covers 13 residues. CDR1 and CDR2 (germline): SGHDT, YYEEEE. V lost 2 bases and J lost 4, with 9 bases in between. The CDR3 DNA follows: TGTGCCAGCAGCTTTCGGACAGCCTATGGCTACACCTTC. This translates into CASSFRTAYGYTF.

This clone was detected only a few times. The CDR3 here is CASTATEQETQYF. The DNA for the CDR3 is TGTGCCAGCACTGCGACGGAGCAAGAGACCCAGTACTTC. The chain recombines TRBV28 with TRBJ2-5; D not certain. V gave up 7 bases and J gave up 2 bases, with 11 bases separating them. In germline, CDR1 is MDHEN, CDR2 SYDVKM. The CDR3 is made up of 13 amino acids.

The chain couples TRBV10-2 to TRBJ2-2, with TRBD2 identical over 7 bases. Trimming took 3 bases from V and 3 from J; bases not matched to a gene: 10. This CDR3 has 17 amino acids. Germline-derived CDR1 and CDR2 are WSHSY and SAAADI. The CDR3: CASSEFNGGFDTGELFF. The CDR3 region has the DNA TGCGCCAGCAGTGAATTTAACGGGGGGTTTGACACCGGGGAGCTGTTTTTT.

This sequence joins TRBV4-3 and TRBJ2-7; 9 bases fit TRBD1. Per the germline V gene, CDR1 is LGHNA and CDR2 is YSLEER. J gave up 1 base and V 0 bases, and 7 bases lay outside the gene matches. This CDR3 contains 17 residues. CDR3: CASSQDSLGTGSYEQYF. CDR3 bases: TGCGCCAGCAGCCAAGATTCGCTCGGGACAGGGTCCTACGAGCAGTACTTC.

This clone was detected a few times. Here the CDR3 reads CSARAGEVTGELFF. CDR3 DNA sequence: TGCAGCGCACGGGCGGGGGAGGTCACCGGGGAGCTGTTTTTT. This chain joins TRBV29-1 and TRBJ2-2, with 7 bases fitting TRBD2. Germline-derived CDR1 and CDR2 are SQVTM and ANQGSEA. This CDR3 contains 14 residues. V was pared by 7 bases and J by 4 bases, with 9 bases of the junction left unmatched.

The rearrangement uses TRBV29-1 and TRBJ1-2, with D maybe TRBD1 (5 bases). CDR1 and CDR2 from the germline V gene are SQVTM and ANQGSEA. With 0 bases removed from V and 0 bases from J, the gap between germline ends came to 11 bases. The CDR3 covers 15 residues. CDR3 DNA: TGCAGCGTTGAAGATCGAGGGGTGGCTAACTATGGCTACACCTTC. It is translated as CSVEDRGVANYGYTF.

This clone showed up just a few times. The J gene is TRBJ1-2, the V gene TRBV28, with a tentative D call TRBD1 (5 bases). V was shortened by 4 bases and J by 6 bases, with 18 bases between the two germline ends. Germline values: CDR1 MDHEN, CDR2 SYDVKM. This CDR3 region has 15 residues. In DNA form, the CDR3 reads TGTGCCAGCAGTTGGACGGGCAGGGATTACGATGGCTACACCTTC. It translates to CASSWTGRDYDGYTF.

The rearrangement joins TRBV5-6 to TRBJ2-1, with 13 bases identical to TRBD2. Germline CDR1 reads SGHDT; CDR2 reads YYEEEE. The CDR3 length is 18 residues. Germline trimming cut 0 bases from V and 3 bases from J; bases unmatched to any gene: 6. The CDR3 DNA sequence: TGTGCCAGCAGCTTGGACTGGACTAGCGGGGGTTTCTACAATGAGCAGTTCTTC. This sequence encodes CASSLDWTSGGFYNEQFF. Combining the CDR3 with reference TRBV5-6 and TRBJ2-1 gives the whole variable domain DAGVTQSPTHLIKTRGQQVTLRCSPKSGHDTVSWYQQALGQGPQFIFQYYEEEERQRGNFPDRFSGHQFPNYSSELNVNALLLGDSALYLCASSLDWTSGGFYNEQFFGPGTRLTVL.

This chain uses TRBV13 with TRBJ2-5; the match to TRBD1 covers 7 bases. Germline V gene lookup returns CDR1 PRHDT and CDR2 FYEKMQ (reference sequence). The CDR3 consists of 15 residues. After removal of 5 bases from V and 7 bases from J, the junction contained 13 bases not matched to a gene. Written as DNA, the CDR3 is TGTGCCAGCAGCCCCCCGGACAGGCAGTGGGGGACCCAGTACTTC. Protein product: CASSPPDRQWGTQYF.

A few counts support this clone. V gene TRBV15 combines with J gene TRBJ2-7, with 10 bases aligning to TRBD1. This CDR3 contains 16 residues. Germline V CDR1 and CDR2: LNHNV, YYDKDF (reference sequence). Losses at the gene ends were 5 bases for V and 4 bases for J; bases not matched to a gene: 11. The CDR3 sequence: CATSAETGGSKYEQYF. In DNA form, the CDR3 reads TGTGCCACCAGCGCCGAGACAGGGGGCAGTAAATACGAGCAGTACTTC.

The chain joins TRBV29-1 to TRBJ1-1; TRBD1 agrees at 10 bases. The CDR3 has 13 amino acids. The ends lost 6 bases at V and 4 bases at J; junction bases unmatched: 5. Germline V gives CDR1 SQVTM, CDR2 ANQGSEA. The CDR3 sequence: CSVTGGFGTEAFF. CDR3 bases: TGCAGCGTGACAGGGGGCTTCGGCACTGAAGCTTTCTTT.